The present T cell receptor (beta chain) was sequenced within a study of cytotoxic CD8 clonotypes in ibrutinib-treated CLL. The V end was cut by 2 bases, the J end by 10 bases, with 19 bases between. The CDR3 is 15 amino acids. Looked up from germline, CDR1 is LGHNA and CDR2 is YNFKEQ. This clone has ten or more counts. Antigen specificity is unknown. Generated by immunoSEQ multiplex PCR, the TCRdb table keeps only in-frame clones and is missing some. The sample records 90,000 to 150,000 clones, about 50% being singletons. Findings of the study overall: Sustained-remission and progressing patients diverged in sampling times.

The chain couples TRBV4-2 to TRBJ2-3; either TRBD1 or TRBD2 may supply D (6 bases each). This clonotype was sampled from a human donor with chronic lymphocytic leukemia. Source: PBMCs, taken after 24 months of ibrutinib treatment. CDR3 bases: TGTGCCAGCAGCCAAAGTTCGGGGGCCACCGGGGCGCAGTATTTT. This encodes CASSQSSGATGAQYF.